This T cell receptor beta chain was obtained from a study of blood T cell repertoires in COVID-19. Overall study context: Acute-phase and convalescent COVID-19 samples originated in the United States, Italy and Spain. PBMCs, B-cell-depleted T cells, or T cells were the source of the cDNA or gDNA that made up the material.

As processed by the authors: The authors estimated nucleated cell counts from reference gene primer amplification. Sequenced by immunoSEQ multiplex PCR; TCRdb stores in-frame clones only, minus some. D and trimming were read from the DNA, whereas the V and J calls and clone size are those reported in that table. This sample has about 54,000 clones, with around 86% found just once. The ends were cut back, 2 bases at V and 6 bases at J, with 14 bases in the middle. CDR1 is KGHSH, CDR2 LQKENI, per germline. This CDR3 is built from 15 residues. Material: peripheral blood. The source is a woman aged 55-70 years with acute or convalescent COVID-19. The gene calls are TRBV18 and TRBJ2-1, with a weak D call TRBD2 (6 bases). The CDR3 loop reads CASSPKLAGSNEQFF. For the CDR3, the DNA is TGTGCCAGCTCACCAAAACTAGCAGGGTCCAATGAGCAGTTCTTC.